Listed here are 27 T cell receptor beta chains from one sample, sequenced in a study of blood T cell repertoires in COVID-19. Clones were read by immunoSEQ multiplex PCR, and TCRdb kept only the in-frame ones, dropping some. There are a few hundred thousand clones in the sample; about 87% occur only once, and roughly 4% lies in the top ten. Input material: peripheral blood. Source of these receptors: a man between 60 and 70 years old who had recovered from COVID-19.

This chain links TRBV4-1 with TRBJ2-7; unclear D gene. Trimming stripped 0 bases from V and 2 bases from J, with 5 bases between. CDR3 size: 13 residues. The germline V gene has CDR1 MGHRA and CDR2 YSYEKL. The CDR3 loop is CASSQDYPYEQYF. CDR3 DNA sequence: TGCGCCAGCAGCCAAGATTATCCCTACGAGCAGTACTTC.

The chain uses TRBV7-9 and TRBJ1-2, with a possible D match to TRBD1 (6 bases). The CDR3 runs to 14 residues. V lost 2 bases to trimming and J lost 8 bases, with 15 bases between them. Per the germline V gene, CDR1 is SEHNR and CDR2 is FQNEAQ (reference sequence). CDR3 sequence reads: CASSLSGQGPGYTF. The CDR3 DNA follows: TGTGCCAGCAGCTTATCCGGGCAGGGGCCCGGCTACACCTTC.

The chain links TRBV4-1 to TRBJ2-7; possibly TRBD1 for D (6 bases). The length of the CDR3 is 15 residues. V was shortened by 4 bases and J by 0 bases, with 13 bases between the two germline ends. Germline V lookup: CDR1 MGHRA, CDR2 YSYEKL. The CDR3 loop is CASSLRQESSYEQYF. CDR3 in DNA: TGCGCCAGCAGCCTGCGACAGGAGAGCTCCTACGAGCAGTACTTC.

The J gene is TRBJ2-2, the V gene TRBV19; 12 nucleotides match TRBD1. The CDR3 extends over 21 amino acids. The V and J ends lost 5 bases and 0 bases, in that order; junction bases with no gene match: 16. Germline CDR1 and CDR2: LNHDA and SQIVND (reference sequence). The CDR3, as DNA: TGTGCCAGTAGTTGGGACAGGGGGCCCGGTTTAACGAATGCGAACACCGGGGAGCTGTTTTTT. The encoded protein is CASSWDRGPGLTNANTGELFF.

This rearrangement joins TRBV6-5 to TRBJ1-4; 8 nucleotides line up with TRBD1. V lost 5 bases to trimming and J lost 7 bases; unmatched junction nucleotides: 9. Germline V CDR1 and CDR2: MNHEY, SVGAGI. This CDR3 spans 15 amino acids. The DNA for the CDR3 is TGTGCCAGCAGTATGCGGACAGGGAGCGGTGAAAAACTGTTTTTT. Encoded protein: CASSMRTGSGEKLFF.

The chain joins TRBV24-1 to TRBJ2-1; 8 bases agree with TRBD1. CDR1 is KGHDR, CDR2 SFDVKD, per germline. Germline trimming cut 2 bases from V and 8 bases from J; bases unmatched to any gene: 10. There are 16 residues in the CDR3. The CDR3 here is CATSDYRTGFDDEQFF. For the CDR3, the DNA is TGTGCCACCAGTGATTATAGGACAGGGTTTGACGATGAGCAGTTCTTC.

The chain recombines TRBV5-5 with TRBJ2-5, with 8 bases that match TRBD1. After removal of 0 bases from V and 4 bases from J, the junction contained 5 bases not matched to a gene. The CDR3 spans 15 residues. Germline loops: CDR1 SGHKS, CDR2 YYEKEE (reference sequence). The DNA for the CDR3 is TGTGCCAGCAGCTTGGGTGCAGGGGGCAGAGAGACCCAGTACTTC. It translates to CASSLGAGGRETQYF.

This chain links TRBV5-6 with TRBJ2-3, with TRBD1 as a possible D gene (7 bases). CDR1 SGHDT and CDR2 YYEEEE come from the germline V gene. The CDR3 has 14 residues. Trimming cost V 2 bases and J 11 bases, with 18 bases left between them. CDR3 sequence (DNA): TGTGCCAGCAGCTTAATAGCGGTCCCAGGGGGGCAGTATTTT. Protein: CASSLIAVPGGQYF. The full variable domain, in which reference TRBV5-6 and TRBJ2-3 provide the parts outside the CDR3, is DAGVTQSPTHLIKTRGQQVTLRCSPKSGHDTVSWYQQALGQGPQFIFQYYEEEERQRGNFPDRFSGHQFPNYSSELNVNALLLGDSALYLCASSLIAVPGGQYFGPGTRLTVL.

The V call is TRBV12-3 or TRBV12-4, the J call TRBJ2-7; D gene ambiguous. The CDR3 is 12 residues long. V lost 1 base to trimming and J lost 2 bases, with 3 bases between them. CDR3 protein: CASSLGAYEQYF. The CDR3 DNA follows: TGTGCCAGCAGTTTAGGCGCCTACGAGCAGTACTTC.

J is TRBJ2-5 and V is TRBV11-1, with TRBD2 identical over 7 bases. The CDR3 totals 15 residues. After removal of 3 bases from V and 1 base from J, the junction contained 5 bases not matched to a gene. Germline loops: CDR1 SGHAT, CDR2 FQDESV (reference sequence). As DNA, the CDR3 is TGTGCCAGCAGCTTTGGGGAGGGGTTCCAAGAGACCCAGTACTTC. This sequence encodes CASSFGEGFQETQYF.

J is TRBJ2-7 and V is TRBV11-2, with D possibly being TRBD2 (5 bases). V was clipped by 3 bases and J by 3 bases, with 12 bases between them. The CDR3 length is 14 residues. CDR1 and CDR2 (germline): SGHAT, FQNNGV. The CDR3 DNA sequence: TGTGCCAGCAGCTTTACTAGTGGGTTCTACGAGCAGTACTTC. Protein sequence: CASSFTSGFYEQYF.

J is TRBJ2-3 and V is TRBV10-3, with D uncertain. Between the trimmed V and J ends, which lost 4 bases and 0 bases, there was a span of 5 bases. The CDR3 contains 13 residues. The germline CDR1 and CDR2 sequences are ENHRY and SYGVKD. This CDR3 is CAISALSTDTQYF. CDR3 bases: TGTGCCATCAGTGCCCTTAGCACAGATACGCAGTATTTT.

The chain has TRBV30 and TRBJ2-1, with 12 nucleotides matching TRBD1. The ends lost 4 bases at V and 9 bases at J; junction bases unmatched: 4. The CDR3 contains 13 residues. Germline assignment: CDR1 GTSNPN and CDR2 SVGIG (reference sequence). The CDR3 DNA is TGTGCCTGGAAGGGGACAGGGGGCGGTGAGCAGTTCTTC. Translation: CAWKGTGGGEQFF.

The CDR3 coding sequence is TGTGCCAGCAGCTTCCCGGGGGCTGAAGCTTTCTTT. Protein: CASSFPGAEAFF. This chain joins TRBV13 and TRBJ1-1; a weak D match, TRBD1 (5 bases). This CDR3 has 12 residues. V was trimmed by 3 bases and J by 6 bases, leaving 8 bases between them. Germline CDR1 PRHDT, CDR2 FYEKMQ (reference sequence).

The DNA of the CDR3 is TGTGCCAGTAGTCGCGAGGGGGCTAGACAGCCCCAGCATTTT. Translation: CASSREGARQPQHF. This chain joins TRBV19 and TRBJ1-5; 7 nucleotides agree with TRBD1. CDR1 is LNHDA and CDR2 is SQIVND in the germline V gene (reference sequence). This CDR3 has 14 amino acids. Unmatched junction bases numbered 8, after V lost 5 bases and J lost 7 bases.

The genes are TRBV19 and TRBJ1-6; D not certain. V was shortened by 1 base and J by 6 bases, with 10 bases between the two germline ends. The CDR3 has 15 residues. CDR1 is LNHDA and CDR2 is SQIVND in the germline V gene (reference sequence). Written as DNA, the CDR3 is TGTGCCAGTAGTATAGTTTGGGGAGGTAATTCACCCCTCCACTTT. Its protein is CASSIVWGGNSPLHF.

The chain links TRBV5-6 to TRBJ1-3; D not certain. In germline, CDR1 is SGHDT, CDR2 YYEEEE. This CDR3 has 16 residues. V lost 0 bases to trimming and J lost 0 bases, with 10 bases between them. The CDR3 DNA reads as TGTGCCAGCAGCTTGGAGGTCGGGAGCTCTGGAAACACCATATATTTT. It yields the protein CASSLEVGSSGNTIYF.

This chain links TRBV9 with TRBJ2-7; weak D call: TRBD1 (6 bases). CDR1 SGDLS and CDR2 YYNGEE come from the germline V gene. CDR3 length: 15 amino acids. The germline V and J ends were trimmed by 3 bases and 5 bases, with 18 bases remaining between them. The DNA for the CDR3 is TGTGCCAGCAGCGAGGGGTGGACAGAAGGTAACGAGCAGTACTTC. Amino acids: CASSEGWTEGNEQYF.

The chain carries TRBV9 and TRBJ2-2, with TRBD2 matching 12 bases. Germline V gene data show CDR1 as SGDLS and CDR2 as YYNGEE. This CDR3 region has 15 residues. Germline trimming cut 4 bases from V and 3 bases from J; bases unmatched to any gene: 1. The CDR3 bases are TGTGCCAGCAGCCGACTAGCGGGGGACACCGGGGAGCTGTTTTTT. It is translated as CASSRLAGDTGELFF. Filled out from reference TRBV9 and TRBJ2-2, the complete variable domain reads DSGVTQTPKHLITATGQRVTLRCSPRSGDLSVYWYQQSLDQGLQFLIQYYNGEERAKGNILERFSAQQFPDLHSELNLSSLELGDSALYFCASSRLAGDTGELFFGEGSRLTVL.

This chain joins TRBV19 and TRBJ1-1, with a possible D match to TRBD1 (5 bases). Per germline, CDR1 LNHDA and CDR2 SQIVND (reference sequence). V lost 2 bases and J lost 4, with 11 bases in between. This CDR3 contains 14 residues. CDR3 sequence: CASSIKGLSTEAFF. Written as DNA, the CDR3 is TGTGCCAGTAGTATAAAGGGGTTGAGCACTGAAGCTTTCTTT. Filled out from reference TRBV19 and TRBJ1-1, the complete variable domain reads DGGITQSPKYLFRKEGQNVTLSCEQNLNHDAMYWYRQDPGQGLRLIYYSQIVNDFQKGDIAEGYSVSREKKESFPLTVTSAQKNPTAFYLCASSIKGLSTEAFFGQGTRLTVV.

The J gene is TRBJ1-2, the V gene TRBV4-1; weak D call: TRBD1 (6 bases). CDR1 is MGHRA and CDR2 is YSYEKL in the germline V gene. Trimming cost V 4 bases and J 6 bases, with 15 bases left between them. The CDR3 runs 14 residues. CDR3 sequence reads: CASSRNREYDGYTF. Written as DNA, the CDR3 is TGCGCCAGCAGCCGAAACAGGGAATATGATGGCTACACCTTC.

The rearrangement uses TRBV30 and TRBJ1-2; D gene unclear. The germline V gene has CDR1 GTSNPN and CDR2 SVGIG (reference sequence). V gave up 7 bases and J gave up 8 bases, with 14 bases separating them. This CDR3 is 11 amino acids long. The CDR3 coding sequence is TGTGCCTTCAACCCGTACAGCGGCTACACCTTC. Residues: CAFNPYSGYTF.

The V call is TRBV6-5, the J call TRBJ2-3, with D hard to call. CDR1 is MNHEY, CDR2 SVGAGI, per germline. The CDR3 sequence is 13 residues long. Trimming cost V 6 bases and J 6 bases, with 13 bases left between them. CDR3 region: CASSPDNSDTQYF. The CDR3 DNA follows: TGTGCCAGCAGCCCAGATAATTCGGATACGCAGTATTTT.

This rearrangement joins TRBV19 to TRBJ1-5; tentative D call: TRBD1 (6 bases). The CDR3 totals 13 residues. V was trimmed by 4 bases and J by 6 bases, leaving 10 bases between them. Germline CDR1 reads LNHDA; CDR2 reads SQIVND (reference sequence). The chain's CDR3 is CASSTHRVQPQHF. The DNA for the CDR3 is TGTGCCAGTAGTACCCACAGGGTTCAGCCCCAGCATTTT.

The rearrangement uses TRBV5-5 and TRBJ1-1; TRBD1 agrees at 10 bases. Germline assignment: CDR1 SGHKS and CDR2 YYEKEE (reference sequence). With V trimmed by 5 bases and J by 5 bases, 6 bases remained unmatched. This CDR3 contains 14 residues. Here the CDR3 reads CASRSGQGYTEAFF. For the CDR3, the DNA is TGTGCCAGCAGGTCGGGACAGGGGTATACTGAAGCTTTCTTT.

The chain recombines TRBV28 with TRBJ1-1, with unresolved D. The CDR3 runs to 14 residues. Trimming removed 3 bases at V and 0 bases at J, with 8 bases between. Germline V gene lookup returns CDR1 MDHEN and CDR2 SYDVKM. Written as DNA, the CDR3 is TGTGCCAGCAGTTTGACGGGATTGAACACTGAAGCTTTCTTT. Translated: CASSLTGLNTEAFF.

This clone is a singleton in its sample. The rearrangement links TRBV29-1 to TRBJ2-5, with D tentatively TRBD2 (7 bases). The CDR3 runs to 16 residues. Germline CDR1 SQVTM, CDR2 ANQGSEA. The germline V and J ends were trimmed by 4 bases and 2 bases, with 20 bases remaining between them. CDR3 bases: TGCAGCGTTGTGGGGCTCCGGCGGGGGACACAAGAGACCCAGTACTTC. Amino acid sequence: CSVVGLRRGTQETQYF.